This T cell receptor (beta chain) was identified in a study of OX40 agonist ivuxolimab in advanced cancers. A note on this clone: Its cognate antigen is unknown.

Some clones are missing from TCRdb's copy, which holds only in-frame ones; the method was immunoSEQ multiplex PCR. The table shows around 65,000 clones, with 70% to 90% occurring only once. V was trimmed by 1 base and J by 9 bases, leaving 10 bases between them. The germline V gene encodes CDR1 SGHTA and CDR2 FQGNSA. The CDR3 consists of 13 residues. Study-wide findings and caveats: CD4+ T cells averaged fewer expanded clones than CD8+ T cells. Dosing at 0.1 to 3.0 mg/kg was accompanied by clonal expansion of CD4+ and CD8+ blood T cells by week 6.

This TCR was sampled from an adult with an advanced solid tumor such as melanoma, head and neck, liver or kidney cancer. The sample consisted of CD4+ or CD8+ T cells sorted from blood, taken in a trial of the OX40 agonist ivuxolimab. J is TRBJ1-5 and V is TRBV7-2, with D uncertain. The CDR3 sequence is CASSLGHRAPQHF. The CDR3, as DNA: TGTGCCAGCAGCTTAGGGCACCGGGCGCCCCAGCATTTT. Supplemented by reference TRBV7-2 and TRBJ1-5, the full variable domain reads GAGVSQSPSNKVTEKGKDVELRCDPISGHTALYWYRQSLGQGLEFLIYFQGNSAPDKSGLPSDRFSAERTGGSVSTLTIQRTQQEDSAVYLCASSLGHRAPQHFGDGTRLSIL.